The 30 T cell receptor beta chains below come from one sample, sequenced in a study of naive and memory T cell subsets. The SP2 primer and nested alpha and beta constant region primers amplified ligated cDNA in four rounds. In TCRdb, the UMI-ligation and nested PCR reads were re-called with MiXCR into one record per CDR3 protein. Of about 25,000 distinct CDR3 sequences in the sample, around 5.3% were seen once. TCR cDNA received a 3' ligated oligonucleotide that carried a UMI. The source material was blood. These receptors all come from an adult in good health.

This clonotype was seen many times. The chain links TRBV6-5 to TRBJ2-1; D remains ambiguous. V was shortened by 8 bases and J by 0 bases, with 8 bases between the two germline ends. This CDR3 contains 13 residues. Germline V gene lookup returns CDR1 MNHEY and CDR2 SVGAGI. The CDR3: CASRADSYNEQFF. The CDR3 coding sequence is TGTGCCAGCCGGGCGGACTCCTACAATGAGCAGTTCTTC.

This clonotype was detected only a few times. In nucleotides, the CDR3 is TGTGCCAGTAGTATTATGGGCGGTGGCTATGGCTACACCTTC. Amino acids: CASSIMGGGYGYTF. The chain joins TRBV19 to TRBJ1-2; D is unclear. Looked up from germline, CDR1 is LNHDA and CDR2 is SQIVND (reference sequence). This CDR3 spans 14 amino acids. V was clipped by 3 bases and J by 4 bases, with 12 bases between them.

To note about this clonotype: A much bigger clone sits one base away, suggesting this may be a read error. J is TRBJ2-5 and V is TRBV15; 7 positions match TRBD2. This CDR3 is 15 amino acids long. V lost 3 bases to trimming and J lost 3 bases; unmatched junction nucleotides: 7. CDR1 is LNHNV, CDR2 YYDKDF, per germline (reference sequence). CDR3 DNA sequence: TGTGCCACCAGCAGTGCAGGAAGCGGGAAAGAGACCCAGTACTTC. Translation gives CATSSAGSGKETQYF. Supplemented by reference TRBV15 and TRBJ2-5, the full variable domain reads DAMVIQNPRYQVTQFGKPVTLSCSQTLNHNVMYWYQQKSSQAPKLLFHYYDKDFNNEADTPDNFQSRRPNTSFCFLDIRSPGLGDTAMYLCATSSAGSGKETQYFGPGTRLLVL.

This clonotype was observed many times. The chain employs TRBV6-5 and TRBJ2-7; 9 nucleotides line up with TRBD2. Germline values: CDR1 MNHEY, CDR2 SVGAGI. Unmatched junction bases numbered 3, after V lost 0 bases and J lost 0 bases. CDR3 length: 16 residues. CDR3 amino acids: CASSYSTGLASYEQYF. CDR3 DNA sequence: TGTGCCAGCAGTTACTCGACGGGACTAGCCTCCTACGAGCAGTACTTC.

This clonotype was counted a few times. The V call is TRBV18, the J call TRBJ2-1; D ambiguous. The V end lost 6 bases, the J end lost 1 base, and 19 bases lay between the germline ends. The germline gives CDR1 KGHSH, CDR2 LQKENI. CDR3 size: 17 residues. The chain's CDR3 is CASSQINLLGSYNEQFF. The CDR3 region has the DNA TGTGCCAGCTCTCAGATTAACTTGTTGGGGTCCTACAATGAGCAGTTCTTC.

This clonotype appeared many times. The V call is TRBV28, the J call TRBJ2-1; the D gene is possibly TRBD2 (5 bases). The CDR3 runs 16 residues. Germline lookup yields CDR1 MDHEN and CDR2 SYDVKM. Trimming took off 0 bases at V and 0 bases at J, with 9 bases between the two ends. The DNA for the CDR3 is TGTGCCAGCAGTTTATGGGACTTAAGCTCCTACAATGAGCAGTTCTTC. Encoded protein: CASSLWDLSSYNEQFF.

This clonotype was seen repeatedly, ten times or more. The chain employs TRBV12-3 or TRBV12-4 and TRBJ2-6; a weak D match, TRBD1 (6 bases). The V gene lost 3 bases and the J gene lost 5 bases, with 11 bases spanning the gap. CDR3 length: 15 residues. This CDR3 is CASSFRRGWANVLTF. CDR3 nucleotide sequence: TGTGCCAGCAGTTTTCGCAGGGGCTGGGCCAACGTCCTGACTTTC.

This clonotype was detected only a few times. The chain carries TRBV6-6 and TRBJ2-3; 8 bases map to TRBD1. Trimming at V came to 6 bases and at J to 0 bases, leaving 5 bases not matched to a gene. CDR1 MNHNY and CDR2 SVGAGI come from the germline V gene (reference sequence). This CDR3 contains 15 residues. The CDR3 sequence is CASRTGTGSTDTQYF. CDR3 nucleotides: TGTGCCAGCAGAACCGGGACAGGAAGCACAGATACGCAGTATTTT.

This clonotype was observed many times. The genes are TRBV28 and TRBJ1-1, with D hard to call. The ends were cut back, 8 bases at V and 6 bases at J, with 16 bases in the middle. CDR3 length: 13 residues. Germline assignment: CDR1 MDHEN and CDR2 SYDVKM. Here the CDR3 DNA reads TGTGCCAGCCGAACTTCAGAGGGCTCTGAAGCTTTCTTT. It translates to CASRTSEGSEAFF. The variable domain in full, with the rest retrieved from reference TRBV28 and TRBJ1-1, is DVKVTQSSRYLVKRTGEKVFLECVQDMDHENMFWYRQDPGLGLRLIYFSYDVKMKEKGDIPEGYSVSREKKERFSLILESASTNQTSMYLCASRTSEGSEAFFGQGTRLTVV.

The chain couples TRBV12-3 or TRBV12-4 to TRBJ1-2, with 9 bases identical to TRBD1. V shed 4 bases, J shed 8 bases, and the junction held 8 bases outside the gene matches. The CDR3 extends over 14 amino acids. The CDR3 bases are TGTGCCAGCAGTTATACAGGGGGCGTTAGGGGCTACACCTTC. Encoded protein: CASSYTGGVRGYTF.

This clonotype was seen a few times. The chain links TRBV6-6 to TRBJ2-1; TRBD1 is a possible D gene (6 bases). The CDR3 consists of 17 residues. Germline V gene data show CDR1 as MNHNY and CDR2 as SVGAGI (reference sequence). V gave up 2 bases and J gave up 5 bases, with 19 bases separating them. CDR3 DNA: TGTGCCAGCAGTTACCCTCGGACAGAACCGATAAACAATGAGCAGTTCTTC. This sequence encodes CASSYPRTEPINNEQFF.

This clonotype was detected only a few times. DNA of the CDR3: TGTGCCAGCAGTTACGGGGGTCCTCACGAGCAGTACTTC. Protein: CASSYGGPHEQYF. The rearrangement links TRBV6-2 or TRBV6-3 to TRBJ2-7; D is tentatively TRBD1 or TRBD2 (5 bases each). This CDR3 comprises 13 residues. Trimming cost V 2 bases and J 5 bases, with 10 bases left between them. Germline assignment: CDR1 MNHEY and CDR2 SVGEGT.

This clonotype came up many times. V gene TRBV20-1 combines with J gene TRBJ2-4; 8 nucleotides align to TRBD2. The CDR3 is 15 amino acids. The germline gives CDR1 DFQATT, CDR2 SNEGSKA (reference sequence). Trimming at V came to 6 bases and at J to 7 bases, leaving 14 bases not matched to a gene. CDR3: CSAMPTAGARNIQYF. The CDR3 nucleotides are TGCAGTGCCATGCCTACAGCGGGAGCTCGGAACATTCAGTACTTC.

This clonotype was counted ten times or more. The V and J genes are TRBV9 and TRBJ2-7, with D possibly being TRBD1 (6 bases). Trimming stripped 4 bases from V and 7 bases from J, with 18 bases between. The CDR3 spans 14 residues. The germline V gene encodes CDR1 SGDLS and CDR2 YYNGEE. This chain's CDR3 is CASSPDRLGGEQYF. CDR3 in DNA: TGTGCCAGCAGCCCTGACAGGTTAGGAGGTGAGCAGTACTTC.

This clonotype has a handful of counts. The genes are TRBV4-3 and TRBJ1-6; perhaps TRBD1 as D (5 bases). The CDR3 is made up of 16 amino acids. Germline CDR1 and CDR2: LGHNA and YSLEER. Trimming removed 4 bases from V and 6 bases from J, with 16 bases in between. CDR3 DNA sequence: TGCGCCAGCAGCCCCCGGGGGATTGGGGGTAATTCACCCCTCCACTTT. This encodes CASSPRGIGGNSPLHF.

This clonotype has ten or more counts. The chain has TRBV29-1 and TRBJ2-1, with D maybe TRBD1 (5 bases). Germline V gene data show CDR1 as SQVTM and CDR2 as ANQGSEA. This CDR3 contains 13 residues. The germline V and J ends were trimmed by 6 bases and 1 base, with 10 bases remaining between them. The CDR3 spells CSVQGRSYNEQFF. The CDR3 nucleotides are TGCAGCGTCCAGGGAAGGTCCTACAATGAGCAGTTCTTC.

This clonotype has only a few counts. The chain joins TRBV9 to TRBJ2-2, with TRBD2 as a possible D gene (6 bases). The germline V gene has CDR1 SGDLS and CDR2 YYNGEE. This CDR3 spans 18 amino acids. V was pared by 3 bases and J by 0 bases, with 18 bases between. The CDR3 nucleotides read TGTGCCAGCAGCGAACCTGCCCAGCGGGTGTCGAACACCGGGGAGCTGTTTTTT. It yields the protein CASSEPAQRVSNTGELFF.

This clonotype was seen ten or more times. J is TRBJ2-1 and V is TRBV29-1; D unresolved. Looked up from germline, CDR1 is SQVTM and CDR2 is ANQGSEA. V lost 7 bases and J lost 6, with 7 bases in between. The CDR3 sequence is 10 residues long. CDR3 region: CSAHSNEQFF. The CDR3 DNA reads as TGCAGCGCTCATTCCAATGAGCAGTTCTTC.

On this clonotype: A much larger clone is a single base away; this may be a read error. The DNA for the CDR3 is TGTGCCAGCAGCTCCTCATCCGCCAGCTCCTACGAGCAGTACTTC. As protein: CASSSSSASSYEQYF. The chain carries TRBV7-9 and TRBJ2-7; D remains unclear. The CDR3 contains 15 residues. V dropped 4 bases and J dropped 0 bases, with 13 bases sitting between them. From germline, CDR1 is SEHNR and CDR2 FQNEAQ (reference sequence).

At least ten counts were recorded for this clonotype. V gene TRBV10-3 combines with J gene TRBJ2-1; 16 nucleotides align to TRBD2. CDR1 is ENHRY and CDR2 is SYGVKD in the germline V gene. The CDR3 spans 19 residues. Germline trimming cut 2 bases from V and 0 bases from J; bases unmatched to any gene: 4. For the CDR3, the DNA is TGTGCCATCAGTGAGCCGGGACTAGCGGGAGGGCACTCCTACAATGAGCAGTTCTTC. This sequence encodes CAISEPGLAGGHSYNEQFF.

With respect to this clonotype: A single base separates this from a much larger clone, so it may be a read error. The rearrangement uses TRBV7-9 and TRBJ1-2; tentative D call: TRBD1 (5 bases). The CDR3 is 15 amino acids. Germline lookup yields CDR1 SEHNR and CDR2 FQNEAQ (reference sequence). The CDR3 reads CASSRAGPQTYGDTF. The CDR3 bases are TGTGCCAGCAGCCGAGCGGGACCCCAAACCTATGGCGACACCTTC.

V and J are TRBV5-1 and TRBJ2-3, with 9 bases fitting TRBD1. CDR1 and CDR2 from the germline V gene are SGHRS and YFSETQ. V shed 4 bases and J 6 bases; nucleotides not matched to a gene: 12. CDR3 size: 16 residues. The CDR3 DNA follows: TGCGCCAGCAGCGTAACCGGGACAGGGATTATGGATACGCAGTATTTT. Its translation: CASSVTGTGIMDTQYF.

The sample holds many counts of this clonotype. This rearrangement joins TRBV6-6 to TRBJ2-7; D gene uncertain. This CDR3 has 13 residues. Trimming pared 7 bases from V and 0 bases from J, leaving 10 bases between. Germline CDR1 MNHNY, CDR2 SVGAGI (reference sequence). CDR3 sequence (DNA): TGTGCCAGCAATGGAGTCGGCTCCTACGAGCAGTACTTC. As protein: CASNGVGSYEQYF.

Comments on this clonotype: With a much larger clone just one base away, this may be a read error. The chain has TRBV9 and TRBJ1-5; 7 bases fit TRBD1. Germline V gene sequence: CDR1 SGDLS, CDR2 YYNGEE. CDR3 length: 14 amino acids. CDR3: CASSVGTGEQPRHF. Written as DNA, the CDR3 is TGTGCCAGCAGCGTAGGGACAGGCGAGCAGCCCCGGCATTTT.

This clonotype occurred many times. The chain combines TRBV7-2 with TRBJ1-6; D is ambiguous. This CDR3 is 14 amino acids long. V lost 5 bases, J lost 5 bases, and 10 bases lay in between. Germline V CDR1 and CDR2: SGHTA, FQGNSA. The CDR3 loop is CASSTEGNNSPLHF. The CDR3 region has the DNA TGTGCCAGCAGCACAGAGGGTAATAATTCACCCCTCCACTTT.

Note on this clonotype: One base away lies a much larger clone, so this may be a sequencing read error. The chain joins TRBV4-1 to TRBJ1-1; D not certain. The germline CDR1 and CDR2 sequences are MGHRA and YSYEKL. The V end was cut by 4 bases, the J end by 6 bases, with 12 bases between. The CDR3 is 13 residues long. The CDR3 DNA reads TGCGCCAGCAGCCCCGAAGAGTCAGCTGAAGCTTTCTTT. Translating it yields CASSPEESAEAFF.

This clonotype was detected ten times or more. The chain uses TRBV6-2 or TRBV6-3 and TRBJ2-1, with 7 bases that match TRBD1. CDR3 length: 16 amino acids. After removal of 7 bases from V and 7 bases from J, the junction contained 16 bases not matched to a gene. Germline V gene data show CDR1 as MNHEY and CDR2 as SVGEGT. The CDR3, as DNA: TGTGCCAGCACCCCCCTCCGGGACAGTTCAAAAAATGAGCAGTTCTTC. This gives the protein CASTPLRDSSKNEQFF.

There are many counts of this clonotype. The chain has TRBV12-3 or TRBV12-4 and TRBJ1-1; D may be TRBD1 (5 bases). The CDR3 length is 15 residues. V was cut by 6 bases and J by 1 base, with 15 bases left in between. The CDR3 DNA reads TGTGCCAGCAGAAAGGGAGGAACAGGGAACACTGAAGCTTTCTTT. Translated, it gives CASRKGGTGNTEAFF.

In its sample, this clonotype was seen many times. The chain uses TRBV14 and TRBJ2-1; D not certain. The CDR3 length is 11 residues. The V end was cut by 1 base, the J end by 7 bases, with 2 bases between. Germline V gene sequence: CDR1 SGHDN, CDR2 FVKESK. The CDR3 coding sequence is TGTGCCAGCAGCCAAGTGAATGAGCAGTTCTTC. Translated: CASSQVNEQFF.

This clonotype was recorded at least ten times. This chain joins TRBV15 and TRBJ2-7; TRBD2 matches 8 bases. The CDR3 runs 14 residues. V was clipped by 4 bases and J by 7 bases; unmatched bases: 9. Germline V gene lookup returns CDR1 LNHNV and CDR2 YYDKDF (reference sequence). CDR3 DNA sequence: TGTGCCACCAGCACTACAAGCGGGAGAGATGAGCAGTACTTC. Its translation: CATSTTSGRDEQYF. Filled out from reference TRBV15 and TRBJ2-7, the complete variable domain reads DAMVIQNPRYQVTQFGKPVTLSCSQTLNHNVMYWYQQKSSQAPKLLFHYYDKDFNNEADTPDNFQSRRPNTSFCFLDIRSPGLGDTAMYLCATSTTSGRDEQYFGPGTRLTVT.